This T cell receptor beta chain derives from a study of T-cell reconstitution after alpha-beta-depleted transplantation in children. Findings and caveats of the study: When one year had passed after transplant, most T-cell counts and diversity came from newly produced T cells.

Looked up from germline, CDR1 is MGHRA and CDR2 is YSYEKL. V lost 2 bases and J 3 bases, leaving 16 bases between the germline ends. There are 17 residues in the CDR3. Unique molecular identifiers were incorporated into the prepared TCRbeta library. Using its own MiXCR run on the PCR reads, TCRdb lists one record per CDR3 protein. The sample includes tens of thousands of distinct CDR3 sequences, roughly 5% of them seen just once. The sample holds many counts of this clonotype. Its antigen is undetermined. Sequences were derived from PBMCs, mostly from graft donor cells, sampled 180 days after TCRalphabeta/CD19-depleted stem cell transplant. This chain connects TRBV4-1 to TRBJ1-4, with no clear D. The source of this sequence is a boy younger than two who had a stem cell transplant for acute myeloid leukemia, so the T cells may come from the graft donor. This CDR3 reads CASSQPSARRPNEKLFF. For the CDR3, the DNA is TGCGCCAGCAGCCAACCCTCGGCCAGGCGGCCTAATGAAAAACTGTTTTTT.